This T cell receptor (beta chain) was sequenced for a study of OX40 agonist ivuxolimab in advanced cancers. This table comes from immunoSEQ multiplex PCR, and its TCRdb copy is limited to in-frame clones, with some not included. The sample holds approximately 76,000 clones; 65% to 90% are singletons and the top ten take approximately 0.6%. Notes on the study in general: The average count of expanded clones was higher among CD8+ T cells than among CD4+. Researchers did not determine the expanded peripheral T cells' antigen specificity.

This clone turned up a few times. Its cognate antigen is unknown. Germline V gene data show CDR1 as WSHSY and CDR2 as SAAADI. This CDR3 has 13 residues. V lost 7 bases and J lost 6, with 15 bases in between. Sequences were derived from CD4+ or CD8+ T cells sorted from blood, sampled in a trial of the OX40 agonist ivuxolimab. The clonotype was recovered from an adult with an advanced solid tumor such as melanoma, head and neck, liver or kidney cancer. The chain employs TRBV10-2 and TRBJ1-1, with D perhaps matching TRBD1 (5 bases). CDR3 amino acids: CASIDSQRAEAFF. Here the CDR3 DNA reads TGCGCCAGCATTGACAGTCAAAGGGCTGAAGCTTTCTTT.